The clone carrying this TCR beta chain has at least ten counts. Its antigen is still unknown. The length of the CDR3 is 16 residues. Germline lookup yields CDR1 MNHEY and CDR2 SVGEGT. J was trimmed by 2 bases and V by 0 bases; bases with no gene match: 3. The data stem from a study of T cells in Graves' hyperthyroidism and ophthalmopathy. Researchers defined stable Graves' hyperthyroidism as no ophthalmopathy progression within 18 months. Together with thyroid ultrasound, orbital computed tomography, serum thyroxine and TRAb, clinical symptoms were used for diagnoses. Amplification yielded TCR beta CDR3 regions, with RNA transcripts as the source. The HTBI primer set was used in a first-round RT-PCR of the TCR CDR3. Using its own MiXCR run on the multiplex PCR reads, TCRdb lists one record per CDR3 protein. In the table there are fewer than 800,000 distinct CDR3 sequences, around 15% of which are singletons.

Overall study results and limits: The model forecast ophthalmopathy, anticipating it by a median approximately 7 months before onset.

The sample consisted of blood. This chain connects TRBV6-2 or TRBV6-3 to TRBJ2-1; TRBD2 agrees at 8 bases. This TCR was recovered from a man between 18 and 35 years old with Graves' hyperthyroidism. The CDR3 coding sequence is TGTGCCAGCAGTTACTCGGATAGCGGGGCCTACAATGAGCAGTTCTTC. Its translation is CASSYSDSGAYNEQFF.